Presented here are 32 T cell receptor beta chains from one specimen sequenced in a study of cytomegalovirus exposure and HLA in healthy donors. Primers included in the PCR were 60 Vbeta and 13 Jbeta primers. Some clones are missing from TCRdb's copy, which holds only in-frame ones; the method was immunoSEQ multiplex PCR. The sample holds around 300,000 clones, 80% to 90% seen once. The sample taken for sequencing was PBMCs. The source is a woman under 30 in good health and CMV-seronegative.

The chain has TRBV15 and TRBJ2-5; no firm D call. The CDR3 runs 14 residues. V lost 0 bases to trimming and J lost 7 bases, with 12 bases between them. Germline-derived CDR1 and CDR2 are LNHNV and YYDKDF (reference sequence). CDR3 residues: CATSRDLGDVTQYF. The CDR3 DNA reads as TGTGCCACCAGCAGAGACCTCGGAGATGTGACCCAGTACTTC.

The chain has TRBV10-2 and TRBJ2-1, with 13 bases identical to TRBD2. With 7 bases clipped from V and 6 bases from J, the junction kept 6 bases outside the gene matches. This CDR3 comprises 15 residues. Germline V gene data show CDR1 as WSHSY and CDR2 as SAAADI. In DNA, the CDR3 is TGCGCCAGCAATCTTGGACTAGCGGGGGTCAATGAGCAGTTCTTC. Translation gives CASNLGLAGVNEQFF.

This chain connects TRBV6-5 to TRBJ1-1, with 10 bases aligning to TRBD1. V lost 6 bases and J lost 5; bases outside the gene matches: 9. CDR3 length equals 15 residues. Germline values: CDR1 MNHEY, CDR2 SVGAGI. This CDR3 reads CASRPDRGQWTEAFF. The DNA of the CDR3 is TGTGCCAGCAGGCCAGACAGGGGGCAGTGGACTGAAGCTTTCTTT.

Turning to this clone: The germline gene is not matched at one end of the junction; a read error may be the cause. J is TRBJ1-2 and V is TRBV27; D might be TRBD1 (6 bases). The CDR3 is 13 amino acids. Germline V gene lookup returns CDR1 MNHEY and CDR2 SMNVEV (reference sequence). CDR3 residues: CASSLSGDYGYTF. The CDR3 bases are TGTGCCAGCAGTCTATCAGGGGACTATGGCTACACCTTC.

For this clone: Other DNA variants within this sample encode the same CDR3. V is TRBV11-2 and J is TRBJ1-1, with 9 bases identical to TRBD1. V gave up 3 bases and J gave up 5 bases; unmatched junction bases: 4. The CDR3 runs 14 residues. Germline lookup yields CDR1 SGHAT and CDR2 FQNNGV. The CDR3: CASSFDRGGTEAFF. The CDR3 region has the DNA TGTGCCAGCAGCTTCGACAGGGGGGGAACTGAAGCTTTCTTT.

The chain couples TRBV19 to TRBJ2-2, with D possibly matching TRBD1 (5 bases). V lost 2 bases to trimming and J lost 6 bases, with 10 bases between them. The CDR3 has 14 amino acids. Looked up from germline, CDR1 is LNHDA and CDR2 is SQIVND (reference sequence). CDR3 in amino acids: CASSIRGWAGELFF. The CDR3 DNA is TGTGCCAGTAGTATAAGGGGTTGGGCCGGGGAGCTGTTTTTT.

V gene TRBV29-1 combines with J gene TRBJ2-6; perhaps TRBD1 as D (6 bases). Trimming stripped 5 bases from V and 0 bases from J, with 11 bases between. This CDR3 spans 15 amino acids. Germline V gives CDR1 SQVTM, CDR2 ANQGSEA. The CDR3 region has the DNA TGCAGCGTTATCCAGGGGTACTCTGGGGCCAACGTCCTGACTTTC. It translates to CSVIQGYSGANVLTF. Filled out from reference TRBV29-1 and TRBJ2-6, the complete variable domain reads SAVISQKPSRDICQRGTSLTIQCQVDSQVTMMFWYRQQPGQSLTLIATANQGSEATYESGFVIDKFPISRPNLTFSTLTVSNMSPEDSSIYLCSVIQGYSGANVLTFGAGSRLTVL.

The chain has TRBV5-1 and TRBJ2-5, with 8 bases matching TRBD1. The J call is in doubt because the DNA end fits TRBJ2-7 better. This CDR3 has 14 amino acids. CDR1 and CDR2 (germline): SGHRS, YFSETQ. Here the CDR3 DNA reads TGCGCCAGCAGCTTGGACCACAGGGGGGACGAGCAGTACTTC. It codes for CASSLDHRGDEQYF.

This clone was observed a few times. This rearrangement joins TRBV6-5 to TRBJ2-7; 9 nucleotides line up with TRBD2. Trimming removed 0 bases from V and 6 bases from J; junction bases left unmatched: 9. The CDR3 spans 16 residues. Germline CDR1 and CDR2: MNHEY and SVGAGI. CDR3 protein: CASSYSPGSGGIEQYF. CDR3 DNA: TGTGCCAGCAGTTACTCCCCGGGTAGCGGGGGTATCGAGCAGTACTTC.

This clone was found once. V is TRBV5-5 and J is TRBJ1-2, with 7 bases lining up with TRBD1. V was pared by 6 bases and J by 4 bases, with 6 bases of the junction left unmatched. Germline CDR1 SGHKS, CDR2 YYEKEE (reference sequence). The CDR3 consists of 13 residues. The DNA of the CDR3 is TGTGCCAGCACGATACAGGGGAGCTATGGCTACACCTTC. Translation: CASTIQGSYGYTF.

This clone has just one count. The CDR3, as DNA: TGTGCCAGCAGCCGCCAAGAGACCCAGTACTTC. It codes for CASSRQETQYF. The genes are TRBV7-2 and TRBJ2-5, with D uncertain. CDR1 and CDR2 from the germline V gene are SGHTA and FQGNSA. V dropped 5 bases and J dropped 1 base, with 2 bases sitting between them. The CDR3 has 11 amino acids.

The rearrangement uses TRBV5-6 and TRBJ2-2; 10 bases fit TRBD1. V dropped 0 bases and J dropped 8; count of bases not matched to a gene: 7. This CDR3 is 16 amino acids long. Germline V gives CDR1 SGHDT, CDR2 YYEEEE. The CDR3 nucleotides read TGTGCCAGCAGCTTGGGACAGGGGGCCCCCGAGGGGGAGCTGTTTTTT. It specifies CASSLGQGAPEGELFF.

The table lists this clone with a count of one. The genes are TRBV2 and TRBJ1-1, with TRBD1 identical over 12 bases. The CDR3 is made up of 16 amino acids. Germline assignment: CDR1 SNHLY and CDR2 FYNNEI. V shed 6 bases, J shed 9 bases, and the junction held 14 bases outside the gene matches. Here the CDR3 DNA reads TGTGCCAGCAGCCTTTTGGAGCAGGGACAGGGGGCAAAAGCTTTCTTT. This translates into CASSLLEQGQGAKAFF.

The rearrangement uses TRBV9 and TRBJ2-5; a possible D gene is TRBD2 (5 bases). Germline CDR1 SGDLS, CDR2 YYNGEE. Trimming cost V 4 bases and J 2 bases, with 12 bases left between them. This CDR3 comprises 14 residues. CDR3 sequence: CASSSGGPQETQYF. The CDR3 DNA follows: TGTGCCAGCAGCTCAGGCGGGCCTCAAGAGACCCAGTACTTC.

The CDR3 loop reads CASSTDRGIGYTF. The CDR3 DNA reads as TGTGCCAGTAGTACGGACAGGGGAATTGGCTACACCTTC. V is TRBV19 and J is TRBJ1-2; 9 nucleotides agree with TRBD1. V lost 4 bases and J lost 7; bases outside the gene matches: 4. The germline V gene encodes CDR1 LNHDA and CDR2 SQIVND (reference sequence). The length of the CDR3 is 13 residues.

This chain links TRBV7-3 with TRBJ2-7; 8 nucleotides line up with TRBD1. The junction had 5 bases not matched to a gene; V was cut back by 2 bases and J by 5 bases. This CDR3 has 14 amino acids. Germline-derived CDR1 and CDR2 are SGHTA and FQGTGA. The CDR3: CASSLAGGFDEQYF. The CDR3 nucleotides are TGTGCCAGCAGCTTAGCAGGGGGCTTTGACGAGCAGTACTTC.

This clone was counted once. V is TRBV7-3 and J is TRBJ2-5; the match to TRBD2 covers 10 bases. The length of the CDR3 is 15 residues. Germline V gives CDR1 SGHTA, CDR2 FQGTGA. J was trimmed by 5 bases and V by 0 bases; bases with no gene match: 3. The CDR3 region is CASSLTSGGYETQYF. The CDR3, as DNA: TGTGCCAGCAGCTTAACTAGCGGGGGGTATGAGACCCAGTACTTC.

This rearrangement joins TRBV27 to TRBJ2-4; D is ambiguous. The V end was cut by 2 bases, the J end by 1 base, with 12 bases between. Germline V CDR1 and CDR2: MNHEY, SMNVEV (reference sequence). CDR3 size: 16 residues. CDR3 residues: CASSLHGLQAKNIQYF. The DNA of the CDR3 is TGTGCCAGCAGTTTACATGGGTTACAGGCCAAAAACATTCAGTACTTC.

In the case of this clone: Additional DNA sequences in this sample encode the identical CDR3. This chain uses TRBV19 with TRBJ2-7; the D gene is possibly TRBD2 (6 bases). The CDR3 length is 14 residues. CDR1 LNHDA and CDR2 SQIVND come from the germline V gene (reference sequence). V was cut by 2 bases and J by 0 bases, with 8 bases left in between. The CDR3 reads CASSITGGSYEQYF. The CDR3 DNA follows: TGTGCCAGTAGTATAACCGGGGGCTCCTACGAGCAGTACTTC.

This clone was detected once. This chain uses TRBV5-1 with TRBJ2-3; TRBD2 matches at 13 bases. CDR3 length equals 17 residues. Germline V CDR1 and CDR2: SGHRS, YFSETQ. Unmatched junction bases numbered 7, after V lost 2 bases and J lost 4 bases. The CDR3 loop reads CASSLLAGGQRADTQYF. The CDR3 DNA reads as TGCGCCAGCAGCTTACTAGCGGGGGGGCAACGCGCAGATACGCAGTATTTT.

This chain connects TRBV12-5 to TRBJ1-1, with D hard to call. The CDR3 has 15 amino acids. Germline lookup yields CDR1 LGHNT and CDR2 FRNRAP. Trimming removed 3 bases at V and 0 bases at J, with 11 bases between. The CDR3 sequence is CASGFAAVMNTEAFF. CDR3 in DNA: TGTGCTAGTGGTTTTGCCGCGGTCATGAACACTGAAGCTTTCTTT.

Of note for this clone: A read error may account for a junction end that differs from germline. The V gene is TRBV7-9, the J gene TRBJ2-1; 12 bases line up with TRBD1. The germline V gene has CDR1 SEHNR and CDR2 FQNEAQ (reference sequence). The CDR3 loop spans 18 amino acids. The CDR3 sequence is CSSSLALGQGAIYNEQFF. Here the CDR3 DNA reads TGTTCCAGCAGCTTAGCGCTGGGACAGGGGGCGATCTACAATGAGCAGTTCTTC. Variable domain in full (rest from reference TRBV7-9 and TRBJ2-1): DTGVSQNPRHKITKRGQNVTFRCDPISEHNRLYWYRQTLGQGPEFLTYFQNEAQLEKSRLLSDRFSAERPKGSFSTLEIQRTEQGDSAMYLCSSSLALGQGAIYNEQFFGPGTRLTVL.

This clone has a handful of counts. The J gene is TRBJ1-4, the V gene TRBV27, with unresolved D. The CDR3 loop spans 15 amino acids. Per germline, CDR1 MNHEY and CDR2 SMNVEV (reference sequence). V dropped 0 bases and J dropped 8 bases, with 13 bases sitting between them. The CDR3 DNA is TGTGCCAGCAGTTTATCGGCTAAGCCGGGGGAAAAACTGTTTTTT. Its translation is CASSLSAKPGEKLFF.

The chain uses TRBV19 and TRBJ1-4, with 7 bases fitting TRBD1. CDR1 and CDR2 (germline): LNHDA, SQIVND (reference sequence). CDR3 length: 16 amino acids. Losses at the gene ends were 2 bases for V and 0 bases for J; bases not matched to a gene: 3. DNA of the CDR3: TGTGCCAGTAGTATATATACAGGGGCAACTAATGAAAAACTGTTTTTT. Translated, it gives CASSIYTGATNEKLFF.

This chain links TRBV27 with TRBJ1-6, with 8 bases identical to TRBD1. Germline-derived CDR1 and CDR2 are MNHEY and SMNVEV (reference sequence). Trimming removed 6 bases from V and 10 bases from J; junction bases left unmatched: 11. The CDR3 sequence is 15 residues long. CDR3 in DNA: TGTGCCAGCAGCCTACGGGGACAGGAGGGATCACCCCTCCACTTT. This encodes CASSLRGQEGSPLHF.

This chain's CDR3 is CASAKRDRWNTEAFF. In DNA, the CDR3 is TGTGCCAGCGCCAAAAGAGACAGGTGGAACACTGAAGCTTTCTTT. V gene TRBV27 combines with J gene TRBJ1-1, with D maybe TRBD1 (6 bases). The CDR3 is 15 amino acids. V was trimmed by 8 bases and J by 1 base, leaving 17 bases between them. CDR1 is MNHEY, CDR2 SMNVEV, per germline (reference sequence).

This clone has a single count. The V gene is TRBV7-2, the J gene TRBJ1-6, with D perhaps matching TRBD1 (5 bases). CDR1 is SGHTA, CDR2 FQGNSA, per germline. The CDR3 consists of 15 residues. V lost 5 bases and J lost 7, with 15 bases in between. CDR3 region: CASSPGGSGNSPLHF. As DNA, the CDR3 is TGTGCCAGCAGCCCCGGGGGTTCTGGGAATTCACCCCTCCACTTT.

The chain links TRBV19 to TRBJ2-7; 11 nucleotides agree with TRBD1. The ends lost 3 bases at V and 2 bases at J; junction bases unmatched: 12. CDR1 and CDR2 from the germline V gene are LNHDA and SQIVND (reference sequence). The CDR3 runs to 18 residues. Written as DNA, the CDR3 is TGTGCCAGTAGTATGAGTGGACAGGGGGCGCCTTGGACCTACGAGCAGTACTTC. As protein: CASSMSGQGAPWTYEQYF. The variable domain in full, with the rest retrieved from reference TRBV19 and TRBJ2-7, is DGGITQSPKYLFRKEGQNVTLSCEQNLNHDAMYWYRQDPGQGLRLIYYSQIVNDFQKGDIAEGYSVSREKKESFPLTVTSAQKNPTAFYLCASSMSGQGAPWTYEQYFGPGTRLTVT.

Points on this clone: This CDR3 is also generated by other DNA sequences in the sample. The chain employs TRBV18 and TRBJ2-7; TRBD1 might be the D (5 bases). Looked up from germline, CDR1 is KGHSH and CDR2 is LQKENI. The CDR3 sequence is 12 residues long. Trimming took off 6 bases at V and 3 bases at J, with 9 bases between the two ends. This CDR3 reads CASSLQGYEQYF. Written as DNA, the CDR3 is TGTGCCAGCTCTCTTCAGGGCTACGAGCAGTACTTC.

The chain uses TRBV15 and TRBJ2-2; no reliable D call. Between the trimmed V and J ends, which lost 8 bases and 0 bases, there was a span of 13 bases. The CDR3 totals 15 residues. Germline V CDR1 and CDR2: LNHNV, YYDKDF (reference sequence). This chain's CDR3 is CATWAGYSNTGELFF. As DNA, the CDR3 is TGTGCCACCTGGGCCGGCTATTCGAACACCGGGGAGCTGTTTTTT.

The CDR3, as DNA: TGTGCCAGCAGTGAAACGGGTGCAACTAATGAAAAACTGTTTTTT. Amino acids: CASSETGATNEKLFF. This rearrangement joins TRBV2 to TRBJ1-4; no clear D gene. The germline V gene encodes CDR1 SNHLY and CDR2 FYNNEI. The V and J ends lost 2 bases and 0 bases respectively, with 7 bases between them. This CDR3 spans 15 amino acids.

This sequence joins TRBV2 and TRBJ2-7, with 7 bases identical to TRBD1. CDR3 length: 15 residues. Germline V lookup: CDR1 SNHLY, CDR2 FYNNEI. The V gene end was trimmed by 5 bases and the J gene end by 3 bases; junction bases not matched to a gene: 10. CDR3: CASSTTGVHYYEQYF. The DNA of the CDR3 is TGTGCCAGCAGTACTACAGGGGTTCACTACTACGAGCAGTACTTC.